The 31 T cell receptor beta chains below all came from one sample that was sequenced in a study of blood T cell repertoires in COVID-19. Using immunoSEQ multiplex PCR, the repertoire was profiled, and TCRdb retains in-frame clones only, with some absent. The sample lists approximately 96,000 clones; more than 90% were seen once. The specimen was peripheral blood. These receptors came from a man aged 55 to 70 with acute or convalescent COVID-19.

The genes are TRBV6-1 and TRBJ1-6, with D maybe TRBD1 (5 bases). Germline-derived CDR1 and CDR2 are MNHNS and SASEGT. The CDR3 loop spans 15 amino acids. V was clipped by 2 bases and J by 8 bases, with 13 bases between them. CDR3 sequence reads: CASSELAGLDSPLHF. The CDR3 DNA sequence: TGTGCCAGCAGTGAACTGGCAGGGTTGGATTCACCCCTCCACTTT.

The rearrangement uses TRBV19 and TRBJ2-2; D might be TRBD1 (5 bases). The V end was cut by 5 bases, the J end by 3 bases, with 13 bases between. The CDR3 is 15 residues long. Germline CDR1 and CDR2: LNHDA and SQIVND (reference sequence). In DNA, the CDR3 is TGTGCCAGTAGTCCCCGGCAGGGCGACACCGGGGAGCTGTTTTTT. It specifies CASSPRQGDTGELFF.

The gene calls are TRBV4-2 and TRBJ1-3; 8 bases align to TRBD1. J gave up 0 bases and V 2 bases, and 6 bases lay outside the gene matches. CDR1 and CDR2 (germline): LGHNA, YNFKEQ. The CDR3 covers 17 residues. The CDR3 reads CASSQHLGQGSGNTIYF. The DNA of the CDR3 is TGTGCCAGCAGCCAACACCTCGGACAGGGCTCTGGAAACACCATATATTTT.

In its sample, this clone was seen once. The chain links TRBV21-1 to TRBJ2-1; the DNA was not used to check the table's D call, TRBD2. TRBV21-1 is shown as a pseudogene. The CDR3 covers 15 residues. The CDR3 sequence is CASRRGLAGADEQFF. The CDR3 region has the DNA TGTGCCAGCAGGAGGGGACTAGCCGGGGCTGATGAGCAGTTCTTC.

The J gene is TRBJ1-2, the V gene TRBV7-2; D gene uncertain. Germline assignment: CDR1 SGHTA and CDR2 FQGNSA. This CDR3 contains 12 residues. Trimming stripped 2 bases from V and 6 bases from J, with 7 bases between. The CDR3 sequence is CASSLKRNGYTF. DNA of the CDR3: TGTGCCAGCAGCTTAAAGAGGAATGGCTACACCTTC.

V usage is TRBV3-1 (or the pseudogene TRBV3-2) and J usage is TRBJ2-5; possibly TRBD2 for D (7 bases). Germline V gene sequence: CDR1 LGHDT, CDR2 YNNKEL (reference sequence). This CDR3 has 18 amino acids. V was cut by 0 bases and J by 7 bases, with 24 bases left in between. The CDR3 loop is CASSQDWGGSGGQVTQYF. DNA of the CDR3: TGTGCCAGCAGCCAAGATTGGGGCGGTTCGGGGGGCCAGGTGACCCAGTACTTC.

The CDR3 spells CASSQESSEGELFF. The CDR3 DNA reads as TGTGCCAGCAGCCAAGAAAGTAGTGAAGGGGAGCTGTTTTTT. The chain has TRBV4-2 and TRBJ2-2; D is unresolved. The CDR3 spans 14 residues. Trimming pared 0 bases from V and 8 bases from J, leaving 10 bases between. From germline, CDR1 is LGHNA and CDR2 YNFKEQ.

The chain couples TRBV6-2 or TRBV6-3 to TRBJ2-7; 7 nucleotides align to TRBD1. Germline assignment: CDR1 MNHEY and CDR2 SVGEGT. V shed 6 bases, J shed 9 bases, and the junction held 5 bases outside the gene matches. This CDR3 has 11 amino acids. This chain's CDR3 is CASSPTGMQYF. For the CDR3, the DNA is TGTGCCAGCAGCCCGACAGGGATGCAGTACTTC.

V usage is TRBV7-8 and J usage is TRBJ2-2; D perhaps matches TRBD2 (6 bases). Germline lookup yields CDR1 SGHVS and CDR2 FQNEAQ. V lost 2 bases and J lost 2, with 9 bases in between. The CDR3 runs to 15 residues. This CDR3 is CASSLRDFNTGELFF. The CDR3 DNA reads TGTGCCAGCAGCTTAAGGGACTTTAACACCGGGGAGCTGTTTTTT.

The gene calls are TRBV6-5 and TRBJ2-1; possibly TRBD1 for D (5 bases). Germline-derived CDR1 and CDR2 are MNHEY and SVGAGI. The CDR3 runs to 15 residues. V gave up 10 bases and J gave up 5 bases, with 21 bases separating them. The CDR3 region has the DNA TGTGCCACCAACTCTCAGGGAAAAATCCACAATGAGCAGTTCTTC. Its protein is CATNSQGKIHNEQFF.

The gene calls are TRBV21-1 and TRBJ1-1. TRBV21-1 is tagged as a pseudogene. This CDR3 comprises 15 residues. In nucleotides, the CDR3 is TGTGCCAGCGGCTGCTACGGGGAGATAATCACTGAAGCTTTCTTT. This gives the protein CASGCYGEIITEAFF.

This chain uses TRBV7-8 with TRBJ1-4; the match to TRBD1 covers 8 bases. J lost 3 bases, V lost 1 base, and 1 base had no gene match. The CDR3 runs to 15 residues. Germline assignment: CDR1 SGHVS and CDR2 FQNEAQ. The CDR3 nucleotides read TGTGCCAGCAGCTTAGGACAGGGGTCTAATGAAAAACTGTTTTTT. Its translation: CASSLGQGSNEKLFF.

Notes on this clone: A read error may produce the germline difference seen at one junction end. This chain connects TRBV5-6 to TRBJ1-5; D gene unclear. CDR1 and CDR2 (germline): SGHDT, YYEEEE. This CDR3 is 17 amino acids long. CDR3 protein: CASSSGSKRSSSQPQHF. CDR3 coding DNA: TGTGCCAGCAGCTCGGGGTCTAAACGAAGCAGCAGTCAGCCCCAGCATTTT. The entire variable domain, with the rest obtained from reference TRBV5-6 and TRBJ1-5, is as follows: DAGVTQSPTHLIKTRGQQVTLRCSPKSGHDTVSWYQQALGQGPQFIFQYYEEEERQRGNFPDRFSGHQFPNYSSELNVNALLLGDSALYLCASSSGSKRSSSQPQHFGDGTRLSIL.

The chain uses TRBV10-2 and TRBJ1-1; no clear D. The germline V gene encodes CDR1 WSHSY and CDR2 SAAADI. This CDR3 region has 15 residues. Deletions cut 3 bases from V and 1 base from J, with 12 bases between. CDR3 sequence: CASSDASTTNTEAFF. The CDR3 nucleotides are TGCGCCAGCAGTGACGCATCTACCACGAACACTGAAGCTTTCTTT.

The chain combines TRBV11-2 with TRBJ2-1, with D maybe TRBD2 (5 bases). V was cut by 1 base and J by 2 bases, with 12 bases left in between. Germline values: CDR1 SGHAT, CDR2 FQNNGV. CDR3 length equals 16 residues. CDR3 sequence reads: CASSLALANPYNEQFF. CDR3 DNA sequence: TGTGCCAGCAGCTTAGCTCTAGCTAACCCCTACAATGAGCAGTTCTTC. The full variable domain, in which reference TRBV11-2 and TRBJ2-1 provide the parts outside the CDR3, is EAGVAQSPRYKIIEKRQSVAFWCNPISGHATLYWYQQILGQGPKLLIQFQNNGVVDDSQLPKDRFSAERLKGVDSTLKIQPAKLEDSAVYLCASSLALANPYNEQFFGPGTRLTVL.

V usage is TRBV20-1 and J usage is TRBJ2-7, with TRBD1 as a possible D gene (6 bases). CDR3 length: 11 residues. The germline V and J ends were trimmed by 4 bases and 3 bases, with 7 bases remaining between them. Germline loops: CDR1 DFQATT, CDR2 SNEGSKA (reference sequence). CDR3 in DNA: TGCAGTGCTAAACAGGGCTACGAGCAGTACTTC. As protein: CSAKQGYEQYF.

This chain connects TRBV3-1 (or the pseudogene TRBV3-2) to TRBJ1-5; D not resolved. The CDR3 sequence is 14 residues long. V was pared by 0 bases and J by 0 bases, with 3 bases between. Germline CDR1 LGHDT, CDR2 YNNKEL (reference sequence). CDR3 protein: CASSQDYSNQPQHF. CDR3 nucleotides: TGTGCCAGCAGCCAAGATTATAGCAATCAGCCCCAGCATTTT.

This clone was counted a single time. The V call is TRBV6-2 or TRBV6-3, the J call TRBJ1-6; the D is unclear. Trimming shortened V by 2 bases and J by 10 bases, and 15 bases separated the two germline ends. Per the germline V gene, CDR1 is MNHEY and CDR2 is SVGEGT. The CDR3 has 15 residues. Written as DNA, the CDR3 is TGTGCCAGCAGTTACGCCGGGTATGGAAGCTCACCCCTCCACTTT. Translated, it gives CASSYAGYGSSPLHF.

The chain couples TRBV30 to TRBJ1-5, with TRBD1 matching over 7 bases. Germline trimming cut 1 base from V and 3 bases from J; bases unmatched to any gene: 6. Germline assignment: CDR1 GTSNPN and CDR2 SVGIG (reference sequence). There are 15 residues in the CDR3. The DNA of the CDR3 is TGTGCCTGGAGTGGGATGACAGGGTACAATCAGCCCCAGCATTTT. It encodes CAWSGMTGYNQPQHF.

The rearrangement links TRBV7-3 to TRBJ2-7, with TRBD2 matching over 10 bases. Germline V gene lookup returns CDR1 SGHTA and CDR2 FQGTGA. V gave up 2 bases and J gave up 6 bases; unmatched junction bases: 4. The length of the CDR3 is 14 residues. The CDR3 coding sequence is TGTGCCAGCAGCTTACTAGCGGGAGCACCCGAGCAGTACTTC. Its protein product is CASSLLAGAPEQYF.

The chain links TRBV5-5 to TRBJ1-4, with 8 bases matching TRBD1. The length of the CDR3 is 19 residues. Germline loops: CDR1 SGHKS, CDR2 YYEKEE (reference sequence). V was pared by 7 bases and J by 8 bases, with 25 bases of the junction left unmatched. CDR3 bases: TGTGCCAGCTCGCACCCGCAAGGACAGTCAGGGGGCGCGGGGGAAAAACTGTTTTTT. Translated: CASSHPQGQSGGAGEKLFF.

This clone has just one count. The DNA for the CDR3 is TGTGCCTGGAGTTTCGCCAGGGGGCAGCCCCAGCATTTT. Protein sequence: CAWSFARGQPQHF. The V gene is TRBV30, the J gene TRBJ1-5, with 7 bases that match TRBD1. Trimming took 2 bases from V and 7 from J; bases not matched to a gene: 5. The CDR3 totals 13 residues. Germline V gene sequence: CDR1 GTSNPN, CDR2 SVGIG (reference sequence). Full variable domain (remainder filled in from reference TRBV30 and TRBJ1-5): SQTIHQWPATLVQPVGSPLSLECTVEGTSNPNLYWYRQAAGRGLQLLFYSVGIGQISSEVPQNLSASRPQDRQFILSSKKLLLSDSGFYLCAWSFARGQPQHFGDGTRLSIL.

V gene TRBV7-2 combines with J gene TRBJ2-1; D is unresolved. CDR3 length equals 9 residues. Germline V gene sequence: CDR1 SGHTA, CDR2 FQGNSA. V was shortened by 10 bases and J by 5 bases, with 3 bases between the two germline ends. The CDR3 DNA reads as TGTGCCATAGACAATGAGCAGTTCTTC. Translating it yields CAIDNEQFF.

The count of this clone is one. The CDR3 here is CASSLGASGTYEQYF. In DNA, the CDR3 is TGTGCCAGCAGCTTAGGGGCTAGCGGGACCTACGAGCAGTACTTC. The gene calls are TRBV11-2 and TRBJ2-7; the match to TRBD2 covers 9 bases. CDR1 is SGHAT and CDR2 is FQNNGV in the germline V gene. The trim removed 1 base at V and 2 bases at J, leaving 3 bases unmatched. The CDR3 length is 15 residues.

This chain uses TRBV24-1 with TRBJ1-3, with D possibly matching TRBD1 (5 bases). Germline V gene lookup returns CDR1 KGHDR and CDR2 SFDVKD. This CDR3 comprises 15 residues. Trimming removed 4 bases at V and 2 bases at J, with 11 bases between. CDR3 residues: CATSEPYRTGNTIYF. Here the CDR3 DNA reads TGTGCCACCAGTGAACCCTACAGGACTGGAAACACCATATATTTT.

This chain links TRBV5-6 with TRBJ1-3; 8 bases match TRBD1. This CDR3 has 15 amino acids. Germline V gene data show CDR1 as SGHDT and CDR2 as YYEEEE. V shed 3 bases and J 4 bases; nucleotides not matched to a gene: 6. The DNA of the CDR3 is TGTGCCAGCAGCTCGCGGACAGGGTTCGGAAACACCATATATTTT. This gives the protein CASSSRTGFGNTIYF.

This clone was seen a few times. J is TRBJ2-7 and V is TRBV5-7; 10 bases align to TRBD2. TRBV5-7 is an ORF; its function is uncertain. This CDR3 comprises 15 residues. Unmatched junction bases numbered 7, after V lost 4 bases and J lost 3 bases. CDR3 DNA: TGTGCCAGCAGCGGGCTAGGACTAGCGGACTACGAGCAGTACTTC. Translating gives CASSGLGLADYEQYF.

V is TRBV7-2 and J is TRBJ2-7; the match to TRBD2 covers 7 bases. V lost 1 base, J lost 4 bases, and 7 bases stayed unmatched. From germline, CDR1 is SGHTA and CDR2 FQGNSA. This CDR3 has 15 amino acids. DNA for the CDR3: TGTGCCAGCAGCTTAGACCTAGCGGCAGAGTACGAGCAGTACTTC. Translation: CASSLDLAAEYEQYF.

This chain uses TRBV24-1 with TRBJ1-2; 7 bases map to TRBD1. The germline V gene encodes CDR1 KGHDR and CDR2 SFDVKD. This CDR3 is built from 16 residues. V was pared by 3 bases and J by 1 base, with 7 bases of the junction left unmatched. The CDR3 spells CATSDGGTELNYGYTF. Here the CDR3 DNA reads TGTGCCACCAGTGATGGCGGGACAGAGCTTAACTATGGCTACACCTTC.

This sequence joins TRBV6-5 and TRBJ2-7, with 8 bases that match TRBD1. This CDR3 is 14 amino acids long. With 5 bases clipped from V and 2 bases from J, the junction kept 5 bases outside the gene matches. CDR1 is MNHEY and CDR2 is SVGAGI in the germline V gene. Written as DNA, the CDR3 is TGTGCCAGCAGTACCGACAGGGGTCCCTACGAGCAGTACTTC. Encoded protein: CASSTDRGPYEQYF.

This clone turned up a few times. The chain employs TRBV19 and TRBJ2-7; TRBD1 agrees at 9 bases. The trim removed 5 bases at V and 7 bases at J, leaving 9 bases unmatched. The CDR3 is 14 amino acids. The germline V gene encodes CDR1 LNHDA and CDR2 SQIVND (reference sequence). The CDR3 here is CASSRDREGGEQYF. CDR3 bases: TGTGCCAGTAGTCGGGACAGGGAAGGTGGGGAGCAGTACTTC.